This TCR delta chain comes out of a study of γδ T cells in repeated Plasmodium falciparum infection. Study conclusions and caveats: Compared with Australian children, Malian Vdelta2-negative repertoires seemed more clonal, less diverse, less shared.

Gammadelta T cells were flow-sorted from PBMC into Vgamma9/Vdelta2+ and Vdelta2-negative populations for bulk analysis. TCRdb re-called the multiplex PCR reads through CATT. Of 80,000 to 95,000 delta-chain clones listed, roughly 1.4% are singletons. Trimming at V came to 5 bases and at J to 8 bases, leaving 13 bases not matched to a gene. The CDR3 sequence is 15 residues long. Germline V gene sequence: CDR1 TSWWSYY, CDR2 QGS. This clone was seen only a few times. Its antigen is not identified. A read error is the likely source, as a far larger clone sits one nucleotide away. This sample also contains other DNA sequences that code for the same CDR3.

The source of this sequence is a pool of human donors (malaria-infected and uninfected, not separated). The sequenced sample consisted of gamma-delta T cells from blood. The V gene is TRDV1, the J gene TRDJ1, with TRDD3 identical over 8 bases. Since TCRdb gives no J gene, matching the DNA to germline was used here to assign it. The CDR3: CALGFYWGYSDKLIF. CDR3 DNA sequence: TGTGCTCTTGGGTTTTACTGGGGATACAGCGACAAACTCATCTTT.